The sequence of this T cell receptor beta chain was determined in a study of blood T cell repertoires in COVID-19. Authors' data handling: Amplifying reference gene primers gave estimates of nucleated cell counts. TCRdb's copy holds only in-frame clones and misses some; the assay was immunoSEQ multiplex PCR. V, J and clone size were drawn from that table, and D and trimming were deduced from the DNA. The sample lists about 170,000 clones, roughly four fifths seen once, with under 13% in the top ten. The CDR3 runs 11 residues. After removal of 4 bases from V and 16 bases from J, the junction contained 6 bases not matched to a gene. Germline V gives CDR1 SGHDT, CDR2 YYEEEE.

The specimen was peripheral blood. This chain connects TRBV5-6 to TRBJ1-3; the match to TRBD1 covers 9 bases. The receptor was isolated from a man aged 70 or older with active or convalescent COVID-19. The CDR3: CASSRTGVEYF. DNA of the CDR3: TGTGCCAGCAGCCGGACAGGGGTTGAGTATTTT. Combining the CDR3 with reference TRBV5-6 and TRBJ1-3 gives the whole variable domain DAGVTQSPTHLIKTRGQQVTLRCSPKSGHDTVSWYQQALGQGPQFIFQYYEEEERQRGNFPDRFSGHQFPNYSSELNVNALLLGDSALYLCASSRTGVEYFGEGSWLTVV.